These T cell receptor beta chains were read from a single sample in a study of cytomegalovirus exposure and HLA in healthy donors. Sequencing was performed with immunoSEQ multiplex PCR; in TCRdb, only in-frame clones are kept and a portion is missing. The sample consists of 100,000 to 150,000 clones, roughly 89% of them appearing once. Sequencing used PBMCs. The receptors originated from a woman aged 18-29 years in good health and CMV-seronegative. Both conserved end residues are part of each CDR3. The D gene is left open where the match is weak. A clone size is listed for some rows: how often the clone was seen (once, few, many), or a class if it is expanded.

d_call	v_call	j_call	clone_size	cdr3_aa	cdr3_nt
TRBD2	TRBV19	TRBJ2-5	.	CASSLGSGGGKTQYF	TGTGCCAGTAGCCTCGGAAGCGGGGGCGGGAAGACCCAGTACTTC
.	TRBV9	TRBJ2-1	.	CASSPRLYNEQFF	TGTGCCAGCAGCCCACGACTATACAATGAGCAGTTCTTC
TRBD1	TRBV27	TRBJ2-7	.	CASSDRQGLTYEQYF	TGTGCCAGCAGTGACAGACAGGGGCTTACCTACGAGCAGTACTTC
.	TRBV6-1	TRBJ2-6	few	CASSPIESGANVLTF	TGTGCCAGCAGCCCGATCGAGTCTGGGGCCAACGTCCTGACTTTC
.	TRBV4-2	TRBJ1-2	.	CASSQAPGQTNYGYTF	TGTGCCAGCAGCCAAGCCCCTGGACAGACTAACTATGGCTACACCTTC
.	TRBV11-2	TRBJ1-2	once	CASSLGQYYGYTF	TGTGCCAGCAGCTTGGGGCAGTACTATGGCTACACCTTC
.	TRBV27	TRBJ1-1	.	CASSFSPDRFTEAFF	TGTGCCAGCAGTTTTAGCCCCGACAGGTTTACTGAAGCTTTCTTT
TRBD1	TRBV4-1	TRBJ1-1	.	CASSHVQGITEAFF	TGCGCCAGCAGCCACGTACAGGGGATCACTGAAGCTTTCTTT
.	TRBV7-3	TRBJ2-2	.	CASSRGGTGELFF	TGTGCCAGCAGCCGAGGTGGGACCGGGGAGCTGTTTTTT
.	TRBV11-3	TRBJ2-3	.	CASSTRADTQYF	TGTGCCAGCAGCACCAGGGCGGATACGCAGTATTTT
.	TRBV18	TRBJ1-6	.	CASSPYGRLGGIRPELFSPLHF	TGTGCCAGCTCACCATACGGGCGCCTGGGGGGAATTCGCCCGGAATTATTCTCACCCCTCCACTTT
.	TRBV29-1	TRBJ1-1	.	CSVALGRVIGGTEAFF	TGCAGCGTTGCTCTGGGCAGGGTTATCGGGGGCACTGAAGCTTTCTTT
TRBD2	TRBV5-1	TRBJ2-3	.	CASSQLAGTSTDTQYF	TGCGCCAGCAGTCAACTAGCGGGTACTAGCACAGATACGCAGTATTTT
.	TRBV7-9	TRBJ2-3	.	CASSLYTATDTQYF	TGTGCCAGCAGCCTATATACAGCGACAGATACACAGTATTTT
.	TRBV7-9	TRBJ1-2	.	CAGAPEVLYGYTF	TGTGCCGGAGCCCCGGAGGTCCTCTATGGCTACACCTTC
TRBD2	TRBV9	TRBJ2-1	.	CASSVAGTSSQYEQFF	TGTGCCAGCAGCGTAGCAGGGACTAGCTCCCAATATGAGCAGTTCTTC
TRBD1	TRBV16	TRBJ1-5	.	CASRTGASQPQHF	TGTGCCAGCAGAACAGGGGCAAGTCAGCCCCAGCATTTT
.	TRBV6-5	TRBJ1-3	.	CASSSLNTIYF	TGTGCCAGCAGTTCTCTAAACACCATATATTTT
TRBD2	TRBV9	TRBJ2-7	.	CASSVAAGDEQYF	TGTGCCAGCAGCGTAGCGGCGGGGGACGAGCAGTACTTC
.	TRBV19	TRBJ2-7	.	CASSIPSNSYEQYF	TGTGCCAGTAGTATACCAAGCAACTCCTACGAGCAGTACTTC
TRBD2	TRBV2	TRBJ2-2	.	CASSGSGGTGELFF	TGTGCCAGCAGTGGGAGCGGGGGGACCGGGGAGCTGTTTTTT
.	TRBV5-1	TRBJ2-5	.	CASSLAGRYQETQYF	TGCGCCAGCAGCTTGGCCGGCAGGTACCAAGAGACCCAGTACTTC
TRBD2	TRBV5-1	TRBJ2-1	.	CASSPSGGAVNEQFF	TGCGCCAGCAGCCCAAGCGGGGGGGCGGTGAATGAGCAGTTCTTC
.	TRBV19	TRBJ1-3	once	CAISDSLFSGNTIYF	TGTGCCATCTCGGACAGCCTATTCTCTGGAAACACCATATATTTT
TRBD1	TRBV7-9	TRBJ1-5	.	CASSRQGADSPQHF	TGTGCCAGCAGCCGACAGGGAGCGGATTCGCCCCAGCATTTT
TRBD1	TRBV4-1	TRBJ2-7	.	CASSHYMTGVNEQYF	TGCGCCAGCAGCCATTATATGACAGGGGTCAACGAGCAGTACTTC
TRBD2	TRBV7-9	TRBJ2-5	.	CASSDGTSRQTQYF	TGTGCCAGCAGCGACGGGACTAGCCGACAGACCCAGTACTTC
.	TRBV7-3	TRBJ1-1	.	CASSPPGQLMNTEAFF	TGTGCCAGCAGCCCCCCAGGTCAGCTAATGAACACTGAAGCTTTCTTT
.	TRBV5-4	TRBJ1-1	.	CASTRQANTEAFF	TGTGCCAGCACCCGACAGGCGAACACTGAAGCTTTCTTT
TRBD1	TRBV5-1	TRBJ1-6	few	CASSWAFRTGANSPLHF	TGCGCCAGCAGCTGGGCCTTTCGGACAGGGGCGAATTCACCCCTCCACTTT
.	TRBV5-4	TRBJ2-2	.	CASSLGLTGKDGELFF	TGTGCCAGCAGCTTGGGGTTAACGGGAAAGGACGGGGAGCTGTTTTTT
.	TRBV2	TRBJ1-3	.	CASSDLWTAVLYF	TGTGCCAGCAGTGACCTTTGGACAGCCGTTTTATATTTT
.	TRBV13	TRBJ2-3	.	CASSLGWGDTDTQYF	TGTGCCAGCAGCTTAGGTTGGGGGGACACAGATACGCAGTATTTT
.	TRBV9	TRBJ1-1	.	CASSTQPTGNTEAFF	TGTGCCAGCAGCACTCAACCGACAGGGAACACTGAAGCTTTCTTT
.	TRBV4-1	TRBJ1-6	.	CASSQRGESPLHF	TGCGCCAGCAGCCAACGGGGGGAATCACCCCTCCACTTT
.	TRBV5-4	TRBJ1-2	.	CASSLGVMQGLYGYTF	TGTGCCAGCAGCTTGGGAGTCATGCAGGGTCTCTATGGCTACACCTTC
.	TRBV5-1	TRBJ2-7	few	CASTRLDSYEQYF	TGCGCCAGCACGAGACTAGATTCCTACGAGCAGTACTTC
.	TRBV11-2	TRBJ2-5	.	CASSLEPRGWETQYF	TGTGCCAGCAGCTTAGAGCCCAGGGGCTGGGAGACCCAGTACTTC
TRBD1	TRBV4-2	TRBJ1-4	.	CASSTNIGGEEKLFF	TGTGCCAGCAGCACCAATATAGGGGGCGAAGAAAAACTGTTTTTT
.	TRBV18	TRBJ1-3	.	CASSPQTGSGNTIYF	TGTGCCAGCTCACCCCAAACCGGGTCTGGAAACACCATATATTTT
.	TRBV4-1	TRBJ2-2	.	CASSQNRVFSGELFF	TGCGCCAGCAGCCAAAACAGGGTTTTTAGCGGGGAGCTGTTTTTT
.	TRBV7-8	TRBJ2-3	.	CASSDTSTDTQYF	TGTGCCAGCAGCGATACTAGCACAGATACGCAGTATTTT
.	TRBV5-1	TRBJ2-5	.	CASSYSIRQETQYF	TGCGCCAGCAGCTACTCCATACGACAAGAGACCCAGTACTTC
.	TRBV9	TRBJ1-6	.	CASSVEAGPTSPLHF	TGTGCCAGCAGCGTAGAGGCAGGCCCTACCTCACCCCTCCACTTT
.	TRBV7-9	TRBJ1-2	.	CASSYGGQGWVGYTF	TGTGCCAGCAGCTACGGGGGTCAGGGATGGGTTGGCTACACCTTC
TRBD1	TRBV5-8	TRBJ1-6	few	CASASRTGRHSPLHF	TGTGCCAGCGCTTCCCGGACAGGGAGGCATTCACCCCTCCACTTT
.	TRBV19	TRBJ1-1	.	CASRGGFTAFF	TGTGCCAGTAGAGGCGGGTTTACCGCTTTCTTT